The 19 T cell receptor beta chains below were found in one sample sequenced in a study of T cells after yellow fever vaccination. MiXCR was run by TCRdb on the 5' RACE reads, yielding one entry per CDR3 protein. The sample carries hundreds of thousands of distinct CDR3 sequences, around 10% recorded once. The sequences come from PBMCs, collected on the day of the first yellow fever vaccination. These receptor sequences come from a man aged 18 to 30 who received the YFV17D yellow fever vaccine.

This clonotype has a count of ten or more. The J gene is TRBJ1-2, the V gene TRBV4-2; possibly TRBD1 for D (6 bases). CDR3 length: 14 amino acids. Germline-derived CDR1 and CDR2 are LGHNA and YNFKEQ. Trimming pared 0 bases from V and 4 bases from J, leaving 9 bases between. CDR3 sequence (DNA): TGTGCCAGCAGCCAAGAGGGGGGCGGCTATGGCTACACCTTC. Residues: CASSQEGGGYGYTF.

In this sample, this clonotype turned up a few times. The chain combines TRBV5-4 with TRBJ2-1; D not resolved. CDR3 length: 12 residues. V was clipped by 6 bases and J by 4 bases, with 8 bases between them. Per germline, CDR1 SGHNT and CDR2 YYREEE (reference sequence). The CDR3 nucleotides are TGTGCCAGCAAGTCCTGGTACAATGAGCAGTTCTTC. This translates into CASKSWYNEQFF.

The chain carries TRBV5-1 and TRBJ2-3, with TRBD2 matching 8 bases. This CDR3 contains 15 residues. The V gene's germline CDR1 is SGHRS and CDR2 YFSETQ. V lost 4 bases and J lost 5; bases outside the gene matches: 9. CDR3 DNA sequence: TGCGCCAGCAGCCTAGGGACTAGAACACTAGATACGCAGTATTTT. Amino acids: CASSLGTRTLDTQYF.

The chain links TRBV18 to TRBJ2-3; 11 nucleotides match TRBD2. The CDR3 runs to 16 residues. With 6 bases clipped from V and 1 base from J, the junction kept 6 bases outside the gene matches. CDR1 and CDR2 from the germline V gene are KGHSH and LQKENI. The CDR3 DNA sequence: TGTGCCAGCTCGCCGACACTAGCGGGGGGCACAGATACGCAGTATTTT. Its protein is CASSPTLAGGTDTQYF. Based on the CDR3 plus reference TRBV18 and TRBJ2-3, the full variable domain is NAGVMQNPRHLVRRRGQEARLRCSPMKGHSHVYWYRQLPEEGLKFMVYLQKENIIDESGMPKERFSAEFPKEGPSILRIQQVVRGDSAAYFCASSPTLAGGTDTQYFGPGTRLTVL.

This clonotype was seen only a few times. The V and J genes are TRBV20-1 and TRBJ2-1, with D perhaps matching TRBD1 or TRBD2 (5 bases each). CDR3 length: 12 amino acids. With 7 bases removed from V and 6 bases from J, the gap between germline ends came to 13 bases. The germline CDR1 and CDR2 sequences are DFQATT and SNEGSKA (reference sequence). The CDR3 reads CSVTGTVNEQFF. The CDR3 region has the DNA TGCAGTGTTACCGGGACGGTCAATGAGCAGTTCTTC.

The chain recombines TRBV5-5 with TRBJ2-1, with D tentatively TRBD2 (6 bases). Germline lookup yields CDR1 SGHKS and CDR2 YYEKEE (reference sequence). Trimming pared 4 bases from V and 5 bases from J, leaving 13 bases between. The CDR3 totals 14 residues. The CDR3 is CASSLRDLHNEQFF. The CDR3 DNA sequence: TGTGCCAGCAGCCTCCGGGACTTACACAATGAGCAGTTCTTC.

This clonotype was observed a few times. V gene TRBV20-1 combines with J gene TRBJ1-5; perhaps TRBD1 as D (5 bases). CDR1 and CDR2 (germline): DFQATT, SNEGSKA (reference sequence). The ends were cut back, 3 bases at V and 4 bases at J, with 13 bases in the middle. This CDR3 spans 14 amino acids. The CDR3 DNA reads TGCAGTGCTAGGGGTGGGGCAGGGAATCAGCCCCAGCATTTT. Translated, it gives CSARGGAGNQPQHF.

This clonotype came up a few times. V is TRBV5-4 and J is TRBJ2-3; D is possibly TRBD1 (5 bases). The germline gives CDR1 SGHNT, CDR2 YYREEE (reference sequence). V lost 3 bases, J lost 4 bases, and 15 bases lay in between. The CDR3 covers 15 residues. CDR3 in DNA: TGTGCCAGCAGCTCCCCCAAGGGGCTGGCAGATACGCAGTATTTT. It encodes CASSSPKGLADTQYF.

The chain employs TRBV30 and TRBJ2-7, with D tentatively TRBD1 (6 bases). The germline V and J ends were trimmed by 5 bases and 5 bases, with 16 bases remaining between them. Germline CDR1 GTSNPN, CDR2 SVGIG (reference sequence). This CDR3 has 13 residues. CDR3 amino acids: CAWDLQGLHEQYF. The CDR3, as DNA: TGTGCCTGGGACCTACAGGGTCTACACGAGCAGTACTTC.

CDR3 coding DNA: TGCAGTGCTAGAGATCGGCGTAGGGGGGGCGGTCAGCCCCAGCATTTT. This encodes CSARDRRRGGGQPQHF. The gene calls are TRBV20-1 and TRBJ1-5; TRBD1 is a possible D gene (6 bases). Trimming took 0 bases from V and 6 from J, leaving 18 bases between them. The CDR3 is made up of 16 amino acids. In germline, CDR1 is DFQATT, CDR2 SNEGSKA (reference sequence).

This clonotype was detected many times. This chain links TRBV14 with TRBJ2-1; no definite D call. Germline V gene lookup returns CDR1 SGHDN and CDR2 FVKESK. The CDR3 extends over 13 amino acids. V was trimmed by 0 bases and J by 7 bases, leaving 7 bases between them. The CDR3 loop reads CASSQDLGNEQFF. The CDR3 DNA follows: TGTGCCAGCAGCCAAGATCTGGGGAATGAGCAGTTCTTC.

This clonotype appeared a few times. CDR3 in DNA: TGTGCCAGCAGTAAAGGTGTCGGTGGGGCCAACGTCCTGACTTTC. Residues: CASSKGVGGANVLTF. The gene calls are TRBV12-3 or TRBV12-4 and TRBJ2-6; no firm D call. This CDR3 spans 15 amino acids. The V end was cut by 5 bases, the J end by 3 bases, with 11 bases between.

This clonotype has more than one count but fewer than ten. This chain connects TRBV10-3 to TRBJ1-2, with D perhaps TRBD1 (5 bases). V shed 6 bases and J shed 0 bases, with 26 bases lying between them. The CDR3 length is 19 residues. The germline V gene has CDR1 ENHRY and CDR2 SYGVKD. Here the CDR3 reads CAISSTGTYSRRANYGYTF. Written as DNA, the CDR3 is TGTGCCATCAGCTCCACCGGGACGTACTCCCGGAGGGCTAACTATGGCTACACCTTC.

The rearrangement links TRBV7-2 to TRBJ2-7, with 7 bases identical to TRBD2. CDR1 is SGHTA and CDR2 is FQGNSA in the germline V gene. The junction had 4 bases not matched to a gene; V was cut back by 0 bases and J by 2 bases. This CDR3 spans 15 amino acids. The CDR3 DNA follows: TGTGCCAGCAGCTTAGCGGGGGGGAAAACCTACGAGCAGTACTTC. Encoded protein: CASSLAGGKTYEQYF.

This chain uses TRBV7-9 with TRBJ2-5, with 11 nucleotides matching TRBD1. The CDR3 loop spans 16 amino acids. V lost 1 base and J lost 4; bases outside the gene matches: 5. Germline V gene lookup returns CDR1 SEHNR and CDR2 FQNEAQ (reference sequence). CDR3 sequence reads: CASSLGDRGSRETQYF. The CDR3 bases are TGTGCCAGCAGCTTAGGGGACAGGGGGAGTCGAGAGACCCAGTACTTC.

This chain connects TRBV6-4 to TRBJ2-2; D gene unclear. V was trimmed by 3 bases and J by 1 base, leaving 6 bases between them. This CDR3 region has 14 residues. CDR1 is MRHNA, CDR2 SNTAGT, per germline. This CDR3 is CASSEGRNTGELFF. The CDR3 region has the DNA TGTGCCAGCAGTGAAGGCAGGAACACCGGGGAGCTGTTTTTT.

In this sample, this clonotype turned up many times. The chain joins TRBV5-1 to TRBJ1-2, with no clear D. The ends were cut back, 5 bases at V and 3 bases at J, with 11 bases in the middle. The CDR3 runs to 13 residues. Germline V gene sequence: CDR1 SGHRS, CDR2 YFSETQ. The CDR3 DNA sequence: TGCGCCAGCAGGCCGGACGATGACTATGGCTACACCTTC. This gives the protein CASRPDDDYGYTF.

This chain links TRBV7-6 with TRBJ1-1; TRBD1 aligns across 8 bases. The V segment lost 10 bases and the J segment 7 bases; nucleotides outside the gene matches: 8. This CDR3 is 12 amino acids long. Germline-derived CDR1 and CDR2 are SGHVS and FNYEAQ. For the CDR3, the DNA is TGTGCCATCCTCGACAGGGGATATGAAGCTTTCTTT. Amino acids: CAILDRGYEAFF.

CDR3 nucleotides: TGTGCCAGCAGCCAGCCGTGGGGCGAACGAACTGAAGCTTTCTTT. It codes for CASSQPWGERTEAFF. The rearrangement joins TRBV12-3 or TRBV12-4 to TRBJ1-1, with D perhaps TRBD1 (5 bases). This CDR3 is 15 amino acids long. V dropped 6 bases and J dropped 5 bases, with 19 bases sitting between them.